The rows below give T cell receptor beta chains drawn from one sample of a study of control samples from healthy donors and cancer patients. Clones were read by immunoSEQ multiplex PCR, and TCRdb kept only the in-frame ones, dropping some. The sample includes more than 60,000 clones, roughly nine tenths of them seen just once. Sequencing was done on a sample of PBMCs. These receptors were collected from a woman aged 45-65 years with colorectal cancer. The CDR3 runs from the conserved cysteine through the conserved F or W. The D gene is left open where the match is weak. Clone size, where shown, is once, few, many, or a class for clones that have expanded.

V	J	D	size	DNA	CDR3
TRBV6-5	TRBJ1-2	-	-	TGTGCCAGCAGCTCCCCCGGACTCAACTATGGCTACACCTTC	CASSSPGLNYGYTF
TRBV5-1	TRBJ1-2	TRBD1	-	TGCGCCAGCAGCTTGCAGGGGGAACATGGCTACACCTTC	CASSLQGEHGYTF
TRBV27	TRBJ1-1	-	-	TGTGCCAGCAGTTTAACGGGGGGGATCACTGAAGCTTTCTTT	CASSLTGGITEAFF
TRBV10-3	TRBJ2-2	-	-	TGTGCCACAACCCCGACTAGAGACAACACCGGGGAGCTGTTTTTT	CATTPTRDNTGELFF
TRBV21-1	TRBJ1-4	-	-	TGTGCCAGCGCCCGGGGCGGACCAACTAATGAAAAACTGTTTTTT	CASARGGPTNEKLFF
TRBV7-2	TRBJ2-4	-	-	TGTGCCAGCAGCTTAAGTCCAGCTGTTGGCAAAAACATTCAGTACTTC	CASSLSPAVGKNIQYF
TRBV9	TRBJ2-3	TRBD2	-	TGTGCCAGCAGCTTAAGCGGGGGGCCTAGCACAGATACGCAGTATTTT	CASSLSGGPSTDTQYF
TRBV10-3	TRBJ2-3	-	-	TGTGCCATCAGCCAGGGCGGGGCTAGCACAGATACGCAGTATTTT	CAISQGGASTDTQYF
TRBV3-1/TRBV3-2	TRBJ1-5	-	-	TGTGCCAGCAGCCCCAGGTGGGGTACCTCCCAGCCCCAGCATTTT	CASSPRWGTSQPQHF
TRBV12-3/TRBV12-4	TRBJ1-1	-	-	TGTGCCAGCAGATGGGGACAGAACACTGAAGCTTTCTTT	CASRWGQNTEAFF
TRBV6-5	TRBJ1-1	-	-	TGTGCCAGCAGCCCCGGGGGCCCGAACACTGAAGCTTTCTTT	CASSPGGPNTEAFF
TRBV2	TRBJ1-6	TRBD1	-	TGTGCCACCGGGGAGGGACAGCCGAATTCACCCCTCCACTTT	CATGEGQPNSPLHF
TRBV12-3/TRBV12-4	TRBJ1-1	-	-	TGTGCCAGCAGTCAGGCCGTCACTGAAGCTTTCTTT	CASSQAVTEAFF
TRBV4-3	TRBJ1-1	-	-	TGCGCCAGCAGCCAAGATGCAATTGGGCAAGGTGGGAACACTGAAGCTTTCTTT	CASSQDAIGQGGNTEAFF
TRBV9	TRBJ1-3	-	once	TGTGCCAGCAGCGTAGGGACGGTTGAAAACACCATATATTTT	CASSVGTVENTIYF
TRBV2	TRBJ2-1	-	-	TGTGCCAGCAGTAGGGGGCAGGGGGGTTACAATGAGCAGTTCTTC	CASSRGQGGYNEQFF
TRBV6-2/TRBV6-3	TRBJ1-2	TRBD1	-	TGTGCCAGCAGTTACACAGGGGGGCTCGGCTACACCTTC	CASSYTGGLGYTF
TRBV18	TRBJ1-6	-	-	TGTGCCAGCTCACCACCACCACAGGGTAATTCACCCCTCCACTTT	CASSPPPQGNSPLHF
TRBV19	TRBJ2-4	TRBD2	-	TGTGCCAGTAGTATCGCTACTAGCGGGGGCAACGTAGCCAAAAACATTCAGTACTTC	CASSIATSGGNVAKNIQYF
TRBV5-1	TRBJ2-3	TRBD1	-	TGCGCCAGCAGCCTAGGACAGGCGGCAGATACGCAGTATTTT	CASSLGQAADTQYF
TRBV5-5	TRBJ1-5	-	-	TGTGCCAGCAGCTTGGTACCCAGGGACCGCAATCAGCCCCAGCATTTT	CASSLVPRDRNQPQHF
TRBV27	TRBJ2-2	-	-	TGTGCCAGCAGAATCCGGGTCCACACCGGGGAGCTGTTTTTT	CASRIRVHTGELFF
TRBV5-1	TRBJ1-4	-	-	TGCGCCAGCAGCCCGGCGCCGGGAGAAAAACTGTTTTTT	CASSPAPGEKLFF
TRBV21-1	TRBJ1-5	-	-	TGTGCCAGCAGCAAACCTGTAATAAAGGAGAAACAGCCCCAGCATTTT	CASSKPVIKEKQPQHF
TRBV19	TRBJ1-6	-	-	TGTGCCAGTAAATACCAGGATGATTCACCCCTCCACTTT	CASKYQDDSPLHF
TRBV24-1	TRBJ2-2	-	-	TGTGCCACCAGTGATTTTTCTGCCGGGAAGACCGGGGAGCTGTTTTTT	CATSDFSAGKTGELFF
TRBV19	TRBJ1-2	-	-	TGTGCCAGTTCCGGGGAGAGCACTGGGAACTATGGCTACACCTTC	CASSGESTGNYGYTF
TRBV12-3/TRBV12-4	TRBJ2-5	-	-	TGTGCCAGCAGCCTCTCGGGAGAGACCCAGTACTTC	CASSLSGETQYF
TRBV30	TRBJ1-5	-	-	TGTGCCTGGAGTGTTAGTTGGGACCAAAATCAGCCCCAGCATTTT	CAWSVSWDQNQPQHF
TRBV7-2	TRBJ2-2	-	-	TGTGCCAGCAGCTACTCGGGACACAGCACCGGGGAGCTGTTTTTT	CASSYSGHSTGELFF
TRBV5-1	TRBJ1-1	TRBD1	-	TGCGCCAGCAGCAGGGACAGGATGAACACTGAAGCTTTCTTT	CASSRDRMNTEAFF
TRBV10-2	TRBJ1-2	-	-	TGCGCCAGCAGTGAGTCGCAGTTTAGCTATGGCTACACCTTC	CASSESQFSYGYTF
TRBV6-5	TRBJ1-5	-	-	TGTGCCAGCAGTTCATGGAAGGGGATCAATCAGCCCCAGCATTTT	CASSSWKGINQPQHF
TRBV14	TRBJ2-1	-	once	TGTGCCAGCAGCCACAATACAGATGAGCAGTTCTTC	CASSHNTDEQFF
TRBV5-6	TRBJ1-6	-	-	TGTGCCAGCAGCGGGCCCACGAGGAATAATTCACCCCTCCACTTT	CASSGPTRNNSPLHF
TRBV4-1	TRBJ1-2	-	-	TGCGCCAGCAGCCAAAGCCCCGGAGGAGGGGATTCGTATGGCTACACCTTC	CASSQSPGGGDSYGYTF
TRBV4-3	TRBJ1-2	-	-	TGCGCCAGCAGCCAAGTGAGGGGGAACTATGGCTACACCTTC	CASSQVRGNYGYTF
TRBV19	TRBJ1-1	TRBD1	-	TGTGCCAGTAGGACAGGGTGGCTTACTGAAGCTTTCTTT	CASRTGWLTEAFF
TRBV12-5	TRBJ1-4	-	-	TGTGCTAGTGGTACAGGGTCTTGGGAAAAACTGTTTTTT	CASGTGSWEKLFF
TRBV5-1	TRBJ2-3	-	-	TGCGCCAGCAGCTTGGATAGCACAGATACGCAGTATTTT	CASSLDSTDTQYF
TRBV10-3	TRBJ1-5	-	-	TGTGCATCCTCGATCGGGGGGGACAATCAGCCCCAGCATTTT	CASSIGGDNQPQHF
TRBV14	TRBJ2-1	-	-	TGTGCCAGCAGCCATCGTGAGCAGTTCTTC	CASSHREQFF